These 28 T cell receptor beta chains originate from one sample sequenced in a study of blood T cells in healthy people across ages. The second PCR ran about 6 to 12 cycles with a sample-barcoded 5' primer and J-beta primers. TCRdb ran MiXCR on the 5' RACE reads and lists one entry per CDR3 protein. The data show around 1.5 million distinct CDR3 sequences, almost 60% seen once. The sample comprised blood. The origin of the receptors is a man aged 18-30 years in good health.

This chain links TRBV11-1 with TRBJ2-7; D remains ambiguous. The V and J ends lost 5 bases and 7 bases respectively, with 9 bases between them. The CDR3 has 11 residues. Germline V lookup: CDR1 SGHAT, CDR2 FQDESV (reference sequence). The chain's CDR3 is CASSETREQYF. DNA of the CDR3: TGTGCCAGCAGCGAGACTCGGGAGCAGTACTTC.

The gene calls are TRBV7-9 and TRBJ2-3; D remains unclear. The CDR3 length is 16 residues. Germline values: CDR1 SEHNR, CDR2 FQNEAQ (reference sequence). The germline V and J ends were trimmed by 4 bases and 1 base, with 15 bases remaining between them. Written as DNA, the CDR3 is TGTGCCAGCAGCTCGACGGCCTTTAGGCGCACAGATACGCAGTATTTT. Its translation: CASSSTAFRRTDTQYF.

On this clonotype: The junction and the germline gene differ at one end; a read error may be behind it. The chain recombines TRBV12-3 or TRBV12-4 with TRBJ2-3; 7 bases are shared with TRBD2. This CDR3 is built from 14 residues. As DNA, the CDR3 is TGTGCCAGCAGCGCAGCGGGGAGCACAAATACGCAGTATTTT. Translating it yields CASSAAGSTNTQYF.

V usage is TRBV4-1 and J usage is TRBJ2-5; perhaps TRBD1 as D (5 bases). Looked up from germline, CDR1 is MGHRA and CDR2 is YSYEKL. The CDR3 has 14 amino acids. V lost 6 bases, J lost 3 bases, and 14 bases lay in between. CDR3 sequence: CASSPLPGKETQYF. For the CDR3, the DNA is TGCGCCAGCAGTCCGCTCCCAGGGAAAGAGACCCAGTACTTC.

This chain joins TRBV12-3 or TRBV12-4 and TRBJ1-2; TRBD1 agrees at 8 bases. The junction had 2 bases not matched to a gene; V was cut back by 7 bases and J by 7 bases. The CDR3 length is 11 residues. CDR3 nucleotides: TGTGCCAGCATGACAGGGGTTGGCTACACCTTC. Residues: CASMTGVGYTF.

This clonotype occurred a few times. This chain's CDR3 is CASSADRVYGYTF. CDR3 nucleotide sequence: TGTGCCAGCAGTGCGGACAGGGTCTATGGCTACACCTTC. The chain employs TRBV6-2 or TRBV6-3 and TRBJ1-2; 8 bases map to TRBD1. J was trimmed by 4 bases and V by 5 bases; bases with no gene match: 3. CDR3 length equals 13 residues. The germline V gene encodes CDR1 MNHEY and CDR2 SVGEGT.

This chain uses TRBV24-1 with TRBJ2-5, with 7 bases that match TRBD1. Germline V gene lookup returns CDR1 KGHDR and CDR2 SFDVKD. The CDR3 runs 16 residues. Trimming at V came to 4 bases and at J to 11 bases, leaving 18 bases not matched to a gene. CDR3 bases: TGTGCCACCAGTGACCCGACAGGGAATGGGAACAATGAGCAGTACTTC. Its translation: CATSDPTGNGNNEQYF.

This chain uses TRBV6-5 with TRBJ2-7; 10 bases are shared with TRBD1. This CDR3 has 15 residues. Germline CDR1 and CDR2: MNHEY and SVGAGI. V was clipped by 5 bases and J by 2 bases; unmatched bases: 6. The CDR3: CASSNRDRGTYEQYF. DNA for the CDR3: TGTGCCAGCAGTAACCGGGACAGGGGCACCTACGAGCAGTACTTC.

This clonotype turned up a few times. CDR3 residues: CASRKTENTEAFF. In nucleotides, the CDR3 is TGTGCCAGCAGGAAGACGGAAAACACTGAAGCTTTCTTT. The chain is built from TRBV6-5 and TRBJ1-1; no clear D. There are 13 residues in the CDR3. Per the germline V gene, CDR1 is MNHEY and CDR2 is SVGAGI. Trimming left V 6 bases short and J 2 bases short, with 10 bases between.

The CDR3 DNA reads TGTGCCAGCAGTCGCCCAATGGGGGAGAGGGTCTACGAGCAGTACTTC. It yields the protein CASSRPMGERVYEQYF. The chain couples TRBV6-5 to TRBJ2-7; D tentatively fits TRBD1 or TRBD2 (5 bases each). Deletions cut 5 bases from V and 3 bases from J, with 20 bases between. The CDR3 is made up of 16 amino acids. The germline V gene encodes CDR1 MNHEY and CDR2 SVGAGI.

This chain connects TRBV7-9 to TRBJ2-3; TRBD2 is a possible D gene (6 bases). Germline V gene lookup returns CDR1 SEHNR and CDR2 FQNEAQ (reference sequence). The CDR3 has 15 residues. Trimming left V 5 bases short and J 2 bases short, with 14 bases between. This chain's CDR3 is CASSPGGRLTDTQYF. The CDR3 coding sequence is TGTGCCAGCAGCCCAGGAGGGAGGCTCACAGATACGCAGTATTTT.

This clonotype was observed a few times. V usage is TRBV6-1 and J usage is TRBJ2-7; weak D call: TRBD1 (6 bases). This CDR3 contains 18 residues. Trimming removed 6 bases from V and 3 bases from J, with 27 bases in between. Germline assignment: CDR1 MNHNS and CDR2 SASEGT. The CDR3 is CASRTLGTSRGRDYEQYF. As DNA, the CDR3 is TGTGCCAGCAGAACTTTAGGGACGTCCAGGGGACGGGACTACGAGCAGTACTTC.

This clonotype was counted a single time. The chain carries TRBV7-9 and TRBJ1-5; TRBD1 matches 7 bases. The CDR3 runs 14 residues. V lost 5 bases, J lost 7 bases, and 8 bases stayed unmatched. The germline V gene encodes CDR1 SEHNR and CDR2 FQNEAQ (reference sequence). In nucleotides, the CDR3 is TGTGCCAGCAGCCCTCCTGACAGGGTCCAGCCCCAGCATTTT. Encoded protein: CASSPPDRVQPQHF.

V usage is TRBV10-3 and J usage is TRBJ1-1; possibly TRBD1 for D (6 bases). Germline loops: CDR1 ENHRY, CDR2 SYGVKD. Between the trimmed V and J ends, which lost 10 bases and 2 bases, there was a span of 11 bases. CDR3 length equals 12 residues. The CDR3 DNA reads as TGTGCCACCAGGACAGATAACACTGAAGCTTTCTTT. This codes for CATRTDNTEAFF.

This clonotype was seen just once. The genes are TRBV7-9 and TRBJ2-3, with D perhaps matching TRBD2 (5 bases). This CDR3 region has 17 residues. Trimming left V 2 bases short and J 2 bases short, with 17 bases between. Germline V CDR1 and CDR2: SEHNR, FQNEAQ (reference sequence). Here the CDR3 reads CASSLFAPAELTDTQYF. The CDR3 region has the DNA TGTGCCAGCAGCTTATTCGCACCAGCGGAGCTCACAGATACGCAGTATTTT.

A few counts support this clonotype. This chain links TRBV5-1 with TRBJ2-5; D is possibly TRBD1 (6 bases). Germline loops: CDR1 SGHRS, CDR2 YFSETQ. This CDR3 spans 14 amino acids. V gave up 6 bases and J gave up 3 bases, with 15 bases separating them. The CDR3 here is CASIQGSPKETQYF. CDR3 DNA sequence: TGCGCCAGCATACAGGGTTCGCCCAAAGAGACCCAGTACTTC.

CDR3 coding DNA: TGCGCCAGCAGGGATTTAGCGGGCACCGGGGAGCTGTTTTTT. Translation gives CASRDLAGTGELFF. The rearrangement links TRBV10-2 to TRBJ2-2; 7 nucleotides match TRBD2. V lost 6 bases and J lost 4; bases outside the gene matches: 5. The CDR3 loop spans 14 amino acids. Looked up from germline, CDR1 is WSHSY and CDR2 is SAAADI.

This clonotype was observed a few times. The V call is TRBV29-1, the J call TRBJ2-7; D gene ambiguous. This CDR3 is 12 amino acids long. Trimming cost V 4 bases and J 4 bases, with 11 bases left between them. In germline, CDR1 is SQVTM, CDR2 ANQGSEA. CDR3 residues: CSVVGLGYEQYF. In DNA, the CDR3 is TGCAGCGTTGTGGGTCTAGGGTACGAGCAGTACTTC.

This clonotype showed up just a few times. The genes are TRBV5-1 and TRBJ2-1, with no clear D. There are 13 residues in the CDR3. V was trimmed by 0 bases and J by 4 bases, leaving 5 bases between them. Germline CDR1 and CDR2: SGHRS and YFSETQ. Here the CDR3 reads CASSLEAYNEQFF. CDR3 in DNA: TGCGCCAGCAGCTTGGAGGCTTACAATGAGCAGTTCTTC.

The genes are TRBV6-6 and TRBJ2-5; weak D call: TRBD2 (6 bases). Germline V gene lookup returns CDR1 MNHNY and CDR2 SVGAGI (reference sequence). V was clipped by 0 bases and J by 4 bases, with 15 bases between them. The length of the CDR3 is 16 residues. This CDR3 is CASSYSTELAVETQYF. DNA of the CDR3: TGTGCCAGCAGTTACTCGACGGAGTTAGCGGTAGAGACCCAGTACTTC.

The rearrangement links TRBV6-1 to TRBJ2-7; D unclear. The germline gives CDR1 MNHNS, CDR2 SASEGT. The germline V and J ends were trimmed by 0 bases and 4 bases, with 7 bases remaining between them. There are 13 residues in the CDR3. The CDR3 protein is CASSEADEYEQYF. The CDR3 DNA follows: TGTGCCAGCAGTGAAGCGGATGAATACGAGCAGTACTTC.

The chain couples TRBV5-1 to TRBJ1-1, with 9 bases lining up with TRBD1. Germline CDR1 SGHRS, CDR2 YFSETQ. The CDR3 extends over 14 amino acids. Trimming removed 3 bases from V and 4 bases from J; junction bases left unmatched: 4. The CDR3 spells CASSSEQGATEAFF. The CDR3 DNA sequence: TGCGCCAGCAGCTCCGAACAGGGGGCCACTGAAGCTTTCTTT.

The table lists this clonotype with a count of one. The V and J genes are TRBV4-1 and TRBJ1-4; unclear D gene. The CDR3 consists of 13 residues. The V gene's germline CDR1 is MGHRA and CDR2 YSYEKL. The germline V and J ends were trimmed by 2 bases and 6 bases, with 7 bases remaining between them. The CDR3 sequence is CASSQYSYEKLFF. CDR3 sequence (DNA): TGCGCCAGCAGCCAATACAGCTATGAAAAACTGTTTTTT.

This clonotype was seen more than once but under ten times. The rearrangement joins TRBV20-1 to TRBJ2-3; D possibly matches TRBD1 or TRBD2 (5 bases each). The V end lost 3 bases, the J end lost 1 base, and 8 bases lay between the germline ends. From germline, CDR1 is DFQATT and CDR2 SNEGSKA (reference sequence). The CDR3 totals 13 residues. CDR3 region: CSARGRGTDTQYF. Written as DNA, the CDR3 is TGCAGTGCTAGGGGGCGGGGCACAGATACGCAGTATTTT.

The table lists this clonotype with a count of one. The chain links TRBV11-3 to TRBJ2-4; D possibly corresponds to TRBD1 (6 bases). The tail of the sequence fits TRBJ2-7 better, so the J call may be wrong. Germline lookup yields CDR1 SGHNT and CDR2 YENEEA. CDR3 length: 17 residues. CDR3 residues: CASSPGNGQIKEYEQYF. DNA of the CDR3: TGTGCCAGCAGCCCCGGGAACGGACAGATAAAGGAATACGAGCAGTACTTC.

The V gene is TRBV6-1, the J gene TRBJ2-7; 8 positions agree with TRBD1. The germline V gene has CDR1 MNHNS and CDR2 SASEGT. The length of the CDR3 is 17 residues. V lost 4 bases and J lost 6; bases outside the gene matches: 17. The CDR3 DNA follows: TGTGCCAGCAGTGGGCGGACAGGGAGTAATATCTATTTCGAGCAGTACTTC. Protein: CASSGRTGSNIYFEQYF.

The chain uses TRBV27 and TRBJ1-2, with 7 positions matching TRBD1. The V gene's germline CDR1 is MNHEY and CDR2 SMNVEV (reference sequence). The CDR3 contains 15 residues. The junction had 7 bases not matched to a gene; V was cut back by 3 bases and J by 3 bases. CDR3 coding DNA: TGTGCCAGCAGTTTCGGACAGGACGACTACTATGGCTACACCTTC. The encoded protein is CASSFGQDDYYGYTF.

This clonotype was seen a handful of times. The chain has TRBV10-3 and TRBJ2-6; maybe TRBD2 (7 bases). There are 15 residues in the CDR3. The germline V gene encodes CDR1 ENHRY and CDR2 SYGVKD. Trimming removed 4 bases from V and 8 bases from J, with 15 bases in between. The CDR3 coding sequence is TGTGCCATCAGTGGGGGGGGGGCTGTTACCAACGTCCTGACTTTC. It yields the protein CAISGGGAVTNVLTF.